These 17 T cell receptor beta chains originate from one sample sequenced in a study of OX40 agonist ivuxolimab in advanced cancers. The method was immunoSEQ multiplex PCR; TCRdb's version includes in-frame clones alone and lacks a portion of them. The top ten clones hold approximately 2.4% of a sample with about 82,000 clones, roughly nine tenths of them seen once. This material consisted of CD4+ or CD8+ T cells sorted from blood, taken in a trial of the OX40 agonist ivuxolimab. These receptor sequences come from an adult with an advanced solid tumor such as melanoma, head and neck, liver or kidney cancer.

This clone was counted once. The V call is TRBV28, the J call TRBJ2-7, with 10 positions matching TRBD1. The germline V gene encodes CDR1 MDHEN and CDR2 SYDVKM. The V segment lost 6 bases and the J segment 2 bases; nucleotides outside the gene matches: 7. The CDR3 has 15 residues. The CDR3 coding sequence is TGTGCCAGCAGCCGCCGGGACAGGGGTACCTACGAGCAGTACTTC. As protein: CASSRRDRGTYEQYF.

The chain couples TRBV1 to TRBJ2-7; TRBD2 reflects the table's D call only, with no check against the DNA. TRBV1 is a pseudogene locus. CDR3 length equals 16 residues. The CDR3 coding sequence is TGCACCAGCAGCCAACACTTAGCGGGATCAGCGCGGGAGCAGTACTTC. Protein product: CTSSQHLAGSAREQYF.

The V gene is TRBV7-8, the J gene TRBJ2-5, with D perhaps being TRBD1 or TRBD2 (5 bases each). Germline assignment: CDR1 SGHVS and CDR2 FQNEAQ. This CDR3 is 16 amino acids long. V lost 7 bases, J lost 5 bases, and 23 bases lay in between. CDR3 in DNA: TGTGCCAGCACCGATATTGGGACCGAACTTGGGGAGACCCAGTACTTC. Its protein product is CASTDIGTELGETQYF. Full variable domain (outside the CDR3, taken from reference TRBV7-8 and TRBJ2-5): GAGVSQSPRYKVAKRGQDVALRCDPISGHVSLFWYQQALGQGPEFLTYFQNEAQLDKSGLPSDRFFAERPEGSVSTLKIQRTQQEDSAVYLCASTDIGTELGETQYFGPGTRLLVL.

The genes are TRBV19 and TRBJ1-5; 8 bases map to TRBD1. V lost 10 bases and J lost 4; bases outside the gene matches: 3. Germline V lookup: CDR1 LNHDA, CDR2 SQIVND (reference sequence). The CDR3 extends over 12 amino acids. For the CDR3, the DNA is TGTGCCACCAGACAGGGGAATCAGCCCCAGCATTTT. This codes for CATRQGNQPQHF.

This chain uses TRBV6-6 with TRBJ2-7; TRBD1 matches 11 bases. The CDR3 length is 15 residues. With 10 bases clipped from V and 3 bases from J, the junction kept 11 bases outside the gene matches. Germline CDR1 reads MNHNY; CDR2 reads SVGAGI (reference sequence). In DNA, the CDR3 is TGTGCCATTTCCCACTCCGGGACAGGGGGCTACGAGCAGTACTTC. It encodes CAISHSGTGGYEQYF.

The V gene is TRBV28, the J gene TRBJ2-7, with a tentative D call TRBD2 (5 bases). Trimming took 8 bases from V and 3 from J, leaving 14 bases between them. The CDR3 is 13 amino acids. CDR1 is MDHEN and CDR2 is SYDVKM in the germline V gene. This CDR3 is CASRGGLIYEQYF. CDR3 nucleotides: TGTGCCAGCCGAGGCGGACTGATCTACGAGCAGTACTTC.

The V call is TRBV19, the J call TRBJ1-1; D may be TRBD1 (5 bases). From germline, CDR1 is LNHDA and CDR2 SQIVND (reference sequence). The CDR3 sequence is 12 residues long. V lost 6 bases, J lost 7 bases, and 12 bases lay in between. The CDR3: CASRFLQGEAFF. Written as DNA, the CDR3 is TGTGCCAGTAGGTTTCTCCAGGGTGAAGCTTTCTTT.

The chain joins TRBV27 to TRBJ2-1; 9 bases agree with TRBD1. The CDR3 length is 15 residues. The J segment lost 7 bases and the V segment lost 5 bases, leaving 9 bases of the junction unmatched. CDR1 MNHEY and CDR2 SMNVEV come from the germline V gene (reference sequence). The CDR3 DNA sequence: TGTGCCAGCAGTCCCCACGGACAGGGGCGGAATGAGCAGTTCTTC. Its protein product is CASSPHGQGRNEQFF.

The chain recombines TRBV5-4 with TRBJ2-7, with D unclear. Trimming pared 6 bases from V and 2 bases from J, leaving 12 bases between. Germline V gene lookup returns CDR1 SGHNT and CDR2 YYREEE (reference sequence). CDR3 size: 13 residues. In DNA form, the CDR3 reads TGTGCCAGCATCCTGTCCGGAGCCTACGAGCAGTACTTC. Its translation is CASILSGAYEQYF.

J is TRBJ1-2 and V is TRBV5-1; the match to TRBD1 covers 12 bases. The CDR3 length is 15 residues. The V segment lost 4 bases and the J segment 6 bases; nucleotides outside the gene matches: 7. Per germline, CDR1 SGHRS and CDR2 YFSETQ. CDR3 in amino acids: CASSGGQGAWDGYTF. The CDR3 DNA reads as TGCGCCAGCAGCGGGGGACAGGGGGCATGGGATGGCTACACCTTC.

A word on this clone: This CDR3 is also generated by other DNA sequences in the sample. V and J are TRBV7-2 and TRBJ1-3, with D unclear. The CDR3 consists of 11 residues. V lost 6 bases, J lost 3 bases, and 3 bases lay in between. CDR1 and CDR2 from the germline V gene are SGHTA and FQGNSA. CDR3 protein: CASSYGNTIYF. CDR3 in DNA: TGTGCCAGCAGTTATGGAAACACCATATATTTT.

The chain combines TRBV18 with TRBJ2-3; TRBD1 might be the D (6 bases). The V and J ends lost 6 bases and 4 bases respectively, with 11 bases between them. This CDR3 region has 13 residues. Germline assignment: CDR1 KGHSH and CDR2 LQKENI. The CDR3 is CASSPDRSDTQYF. The DNA for the CDR3 is TGTGCCAGCTCGCCCGACAGGTCAGATACGCAGTATTTT.

CDR3 sequence reads: CASSSPGQPREQYF. DNA of the CDR3: TGTGCCAGCAGTTCTCCGGGACAGCCCCGCGAGCAGTACTTC. The gene calls are TRBV27 and TRBJ2-7, with TRBD1 matching over 7 bases. Germline lookup yields CDR1 MNHEY and CDR2 SMNVEV (reference sequence). The ends lost 4 bases at V and 6 bases at J; junction bases unmatched: 9. CDR3 size: 14 residues.

This clone was detected once. The V and J genes are TRBV4-3 and TRBJ2-3; D ambiguous. Per germline, CDR1 LGHNA and CDR2 YSLEER. CDR3 length equals 14 residues. V was shortened by 1 base and J by 3 bases, with 8 bases between the two germline ends. The CDR3 nucleotides read TGCGCCAGCAGCCAAGGGGTGCAAACAGATACGCAGTATTTT. Protein: CASSQGVQTDTQYF.

The rearrangement uses TRBV5-6 and TRBJ2-3; no clear D gene. Germline values: CDR1 SGHDT, CDR2 YYEEEE. V lost 0 bases and J lost 4, with 3 bases in between. The CDR3 sequence is 12 residues long. Here the CDR3 DNA reads TGTGCCAGCAGCTTGGCCGCAGATACGCAGTATTTT. As protein: CASSLAADTQYF.

The chain couples TRBV18 to TRBJ2-1; D is perhaps TRBD1 (5 bases). This CDR3 spans 16 amino acids. Trimming shortened V by 3 bases and J by 4 bases, and 16 bases separated the two germline ends. Germline-derived CDR1 and CDR2 are KGHSH and LQKENI. The CDR3 sequence: CASSPGLVGVYNEQFF. In DNA form, the CDR3 reads TGTGCCAGCTCACCCGGTTTAGTAGGGGTTTACAATGAGCAGTTCTTC.

V usage is TRBV29-1 and J usage is TRBJ2-1; 9 positions match TRBD2. In germline, CDR1 is SQVTM, CDR2 ANQGSEA. The CDR3 totals 16 residues. The V segment lost 6 bases and the J segment 9 bases; nucleotides outside the gene matches: 18. CDR3 coding DNA: TGCAGCGTCGCAATGGAGGGAGCGGGAGGAGTTCGTGAGCAGTTCTTC. Translation gives CSVAMEGAGGVREQFF.